This is a list of T cell receptor beta chains from one sample in a study of shared clonotypes between healthy human individuals. Clones were sequenced by immunoSEQ multiplex PCR, and TCRdb holds only the in-frame ones, with some missing. This sample has about 2 million clones, with about 95% found just once. The sequenced material came from naive CD8+ T cells sorted from blood. These receptors originate from a man younger than 35 in good health. CDR3s include the opening cysteine and the closing phenylalanine or tryptophan. Fields, in order: V gene, CDR3 protein.

>TRBV7-9
CASSFQGSLYEQYF
>TRBV28
CASSSGATDTQYF
>TRBV29-1
CSALWRADGPQETQYF
>TRBV4-3
CASSPSDRSYEQYF
>TRBV6-1
CASSAIRGDGNTIYF
>TRBV27
CASSLVWQGRWETQYF
>TRBV6-6
CASSYLDRYEQYF
>TRBV27
CASSHTEAETQYF
>TRBV6-5
CASTGTGIIGGQFF
>TRBV6-5
CASSYSGSNEQFF
>TRBV30
CAWSAHGYQETQYF
>TRBV9
CASSVGTPNTGELFF
>TRBV27
CASSFSVNYGYTF
>TRBV21-1
CASSKSLAGVKNIQYF
>TRBV27
CASSPRTRAYNEQFF
>TRBV7-7
CASSLAVAGEQYF
>TRBV5-1
CASSSHRVRQETQYF
>TRBV27
CASSVLPGTEAFF
>TRBV9
CASSETSGHFYEQYF
>TRBV7-3
CASSLTFDLPSTDTQYF
>TRBV6-6
CASSYERDDTDTQYF
>TRBV25-1
CASSERVNTEAFF
>TRBV7-9
CASSSLKPGAKKNNEQFF
>TRBV9
CASSRDSNQETQYF
>TRBV27
CASSLSRGSWSYEQYF
>TRBV27
CASSPRRDWGNTEAFF
>TRBV27
CASSLSPSGNEQYF
>TRBV5-1
CASSQGAIYEQYF
>TRBV5-6
CASRTGTGGTQETQYF
>TRBV18
CASSPEDNEQFF
>TRBV7-2
CASSSTSGRADEQFF
>TRBV19
CASKVAASSYEQYF
>TRBV10-3
CAISESLGGTYEQYF
>TRBV11-2
CASSLEGLAGTQYF
>TRBV22-1
CPGSGLGEQSRANVLTF
>TRBV6-5
CASSPGGTNEKLFF
>TRBV14
CASSQENRDYEQYF
>TRBV4-1
CASSLFLGAASTDTQYF
>TRBV2
CASSDSGLAYGYTF
>TRBV5-4
CASSFKTSGSYEQYF
>TRBV7-2
CASSFGRAMNTEAFF
>TRBV4-3
CASSRDRGGIEQYF
>TRBV9
CASSVDPAVPSYEQYF
>TRBV5-6
CASSADNYEQYF
>TRBV4-1
CASSQDLGLGNTIYF
>TRBV5-6
CASSFGLNTEAFF